The 15 T cell receptor beta chains below were found in one sample sequenced in a study of cytomegalovirus exposure and HLA in healthy donors. This PCR relied on a set of 60 Vbeta primers and 13 Jbeta primers. Profiled with immunoSEQ multiplex PCR; TCRdb holds only in-frame clones, not every one. This repertoire comprises tens of thousands of clones; its ten largest clones make up approximately 1.6%. Sequencing used PBMCs. The receptor source for this set is a woman aged 55-70 years in good health and CMV-seronegative.

The chain uses TRBV11-2 and TRBJ2-2; 7 bases line up with TRBD2. V lost 1 base and J lost 0; bases outside the gene matches: 11. This CDR3 is 19 amino acids long. Germline V gene lookup returns CDR1 SGHAT and CDR2 FQNNGV. CDR3 amino acids: CASSLGAAGLAANTGELFF. CDR3 DNA sequence: TGTGCCAGCAGCTTAGGCGCCGCTGGGCTAGCGGCGAACACCGGGGAGCTGTTTTTT.

V usage is TRBV7-8 and J usage is TRBJ2-7; 11 nucleotides agree with TRBD2. The CDR3 loop spans 14 amino acids. V trimming: 4 bases; J trimming: 7 bases; junction bases outside the gene matches: 6. CDR1 and CDR2 (germline): SGHVS, FQNEAQ. The DNA of the CDR3 is TGTGCCAGCAGCTGGGCTAGCGGGAGGTGGGAGCAGTACTTC. It encodes CASSWASGRWEQYF. Complete variable domain (other parts from reference TRBV7-8 and TRBJ2-7): GAGVSQSPRYKVAKRGQDVALRCDPISGHVSLFWYQQALGQGPEFLTYFQNEAQLDKSGLPSDRFFAERPEGSVSTLKIQRTQQEDSAVYLCASSWASGRWEQYFGPGTRLTVT.

J is TRBJ1-2 and V is TRBV4-1; D gene unclear. CDR3 length: 16 amino acids. In germline, CDR1 is MGHRA, CDR2 YSYEKL. Trimming stripped 4 bases from V and 4 bases from J, with 19 bases between. The CDR3 loop reads CASSPDHGASVYGYTF. For the CDR3, the DNA is TGCGCCAGCAGCCCTGACCATGGAGCGTCTGTCTATGGCTACACCTTC.

J is TRBJ1-2 and V is TRBV30, with a possible D match to TRBD1 (5 bases). Trimming pared 7 bases from V and 8 bases from J, leaving 23 bases between. Germline V gene sequence: CDR1 GTSNPN, CDR2 SVGIG (reference sequence). This CDR3 comprises 14 residues. For the CDR3, the DNA is TGTGCCTCCCATGCCGGGCGCAGGGTTTGGGGCTACACCTTC. It yields the protein CASHAGRRVWGYTF.

The chain combines TRBV11-3 with TRBJ2-3; 11 bases are shared with TRBD1. Germline V gene data show CDR1 as SGHNT and CDR2 as YENEEA. With 3 bases clipped from V and 4 bases from J, the junction kept 12 bases outside the gene matches. The CDR3 is made up of 18 amino acids. The CDR3 nucleotides are TGTGCCAGCAGCTTCCAAGGACAGGGGGCAAATTTTGCAGATACGCAGTATTTT. Protein sequence: CASSFQGQGANFADTQYF.

The V call is TRBV7-2, the J call TRBJ1-2; D call uncertain. The V gene lost 2 bases and the J gene lost 2 bases, with 9 bases spanning the gap. Germline values: CDR1 SGHTA, CDR2 FQGNSA. The length of the CDR3 is 14 residues. Here the CDR3 reads CASSLSGSNYGYTF. The CDR3 DNA is TGTGCCAGCAGCTTATCAGGCTCCAACTATGGCTACACCTTC.

The J gene is TRBJ2-5, the V gene TRBV6-6, with 7 bases lining up with TRBD2. J gave up 4 bases and V 0 bases, and 2 bases lay outside the gene matches. The germline V gene has CDR1 MNHNY and CDR2 SVGAGI (reference sequence). The CDR3 runs to 14 residues. CDR3 bases: TGTGCCAGCAGTTACTCGCCGGGAGGAGAGACCCAGTACTTC. Residues: CASSYSPGGETQYF.

The CDR3 DNA reads as TGTGCCAGTAGTATAGACAGGGAATCTGAAGCTTTCTTT. Its translation: CASSIDRESEAFF. This chain joins TRBV19 and TRBJ1-1; tentatively, D is TRBD1 (5 bases). Germline V CDR1 and CDR2: LNHDA, SQIVND (reference sequence). Trimming pared 0 bases from V and 6 bases from J, leaving 8 bases between. CDR3 length equals 13 residues.

The chain carries TRBV5-1 and TRBJ2-1; 7 positions match TRBD2. The CDR3 runs 19 residues. V shed 3 bases, J shed 0 bases, and the junction held 15 bases outside the gene matches. Germline assignment: CDR1 SGHRS and CDR2 YFSETQ. The CDR3 coding sequence is TGCGCCAGCAGCTCTACGGGACTGCCGTCGGGGGGCTCCTACAATGAGCAGTTCTTC. Amino acids: CASSSTGLPSGGSYNEQFF.

The chain couples TRBV28 to TRBJ2-4; tentative D call: TRBD1 (5 bases). The CDR3 runs 11 residues. Germline CDR1 MDHEN, CDR2 SYDVKM. The V end lost 8 bases, the J end lost 6 bases, and 8 bases lay between the germline ends. CDR3 sequence (DNA): TGTGCCAGCCAGGGATCAAACATTCAGTACTTC. Translation: CASQGSNIQYF.

V usage is TRBV29-1 and J usage is TRBJ2-7; 7 bases fit TRBD2. Germline trimming cut 7 bases from V and 4 bases from J; bases unmatched to any gene: 10. The CDR3 extends over 13 amino acids. The germline V gene encodes CDR1 SQVTM and CDR2 ANQGSEA. This chain's CDR3 is CSAVTSLGYEQYF. CDR3 sequence (DNA): TGCAGCGCCGTGACTAGCCTAGGGTACGAGCAGTACTTC.

This chain links TRBV4-2 with TRBJ2-1; D might be TRBD1 (5 bases). V was clipped by 0 bases and J by 1 base, with 13 bases between them. The CDR3 sequence is 17 residues long. CDR1 is LGHNA, CDR2 YNFKEQ, per germline. The CDR3 loop is CASSQDEGVGSYNEQFF. The CDR3 DNA is TGTGCCAGCAGCCAAGACGAAGGGGTAGGGTCCTACAATGAGCAGTTCTTC.

The chain employs TRBV4-3 and TRBJ2-7, with 12 bases that match TRBD2. This CDR3 is 19 amino acids long. Germline CDR1 is LGHNA and CDR2 is YSLEER. The V gene end was trimmed by 0 bases and the J gene end by 3 bases; junction bases not matched to a gene: 12. The CDR3 nucleotides are TGCGCCAGCAGCCAAGACACGATGACTAGCGGGAGAGGGGTCTACGAGCAGTACTTC. Translation gives CASSQDTMTSGRGVYEQYF.

The J gene is TRBJ2-2, the V gene TRBV5-5; the match to TRBD2 covers 8 bases. The CDR3 runs to 17 residues. With V trimmed by 3 bases and J by 4 bases, 11 bases remained unmatched. The germline V gene encodes CDR1 SGHKS and CDR2 YYEKEE (reference sequence). In nucleotides, the CDR3 is TGTGCCAGCAGCTGGGGAGGAGCGGGAGTACGCACCGGGGAGCTGTTTTTT. Translated, it gives CASSWGGAGVRTGELFF.

The rearrangement joins TRBV9 to TRBJ1-5; 8 nucleotides line up with TRBD1. J lost 2 bases, V lost 3 bases, and 4 bases had no gene match. The germline CDR1 and CDR2 sequences are SGDLS and YYNGEE. The CDR3 loop spans 15 amino acids. CDR3 bases: TGTGCCAGCAGCGCAGCGGGACAGGGCAATCAGCCCCAGCATTTT. It specifies CASSAAGQGNQPQHF.